This T cell receptor beta chain was sequenced for a study of Tregs in tolerant kidney transplant recipients. The CDR3 loop spans 17 amino acids. This clone was seen more than once but under ten times. Clones were sequenced by immunoSEQ multiplex PCR, and TCRdb holds only the in-frame ones, with some missing. The table lists tens of thousands of clones, under 95% of them singletons. Sequencing was performed on CD4+ T cells from blood, taken before the transplant. The rearrangement joins TRBV21-1 to TRBJ1-5; the table's D call, TRBD1, was not checked against the DNA. TRBV21-1 is flagged as a pseudogene. The clonotype originates from a human donor who received a combined kidney and bone marrow transplant. The DNA for the CDR3 is TGTGCCAGCACCAAAAGCCTCAGGGGGCCCAGCAATCAGCCCCAGCATTTT. This sequence encodes CASTKSLRGPSNQPQHF.